This T cell receptor beta chain came from a study of cytomegalovirus exposure and HLA in healthy donors. Libraries were prepared by immunoSEQ multiplex PCR; TCRdb keeps only in-frame clonotypes and omits some of them. The data contain about 250,000 clones, less than 90% of them singletons. Remarks on this clone: Its antigen remains unidentified.

This CDR3 is built from 17 residues. Looked up from germline, CDR1 is SGHRS and CDR2 is YFSETQ. The V gene end was trimmed by 2 bases and the J gene end by 2 bases; junction bases not matched to a gene: 6. The study's findings and limits: Rare TCR sequences predominated, though certain public TCRs were found in many donors.

The specimen was PBMCs. This chain uses TRBV5-1 with TRBJ2-1, with 11 bases aligning to TRBD1. This TCR was sampled from a man aged 18-30 years in good health and CMV-seropositive. The CDR3 bases are TGCGCCAGCAGCTTACGTTGGACAGGGGGCGCCTACAATGAGCAGTTCTTC. Encoded protein: CASSLRWTGGAYNEQFF.